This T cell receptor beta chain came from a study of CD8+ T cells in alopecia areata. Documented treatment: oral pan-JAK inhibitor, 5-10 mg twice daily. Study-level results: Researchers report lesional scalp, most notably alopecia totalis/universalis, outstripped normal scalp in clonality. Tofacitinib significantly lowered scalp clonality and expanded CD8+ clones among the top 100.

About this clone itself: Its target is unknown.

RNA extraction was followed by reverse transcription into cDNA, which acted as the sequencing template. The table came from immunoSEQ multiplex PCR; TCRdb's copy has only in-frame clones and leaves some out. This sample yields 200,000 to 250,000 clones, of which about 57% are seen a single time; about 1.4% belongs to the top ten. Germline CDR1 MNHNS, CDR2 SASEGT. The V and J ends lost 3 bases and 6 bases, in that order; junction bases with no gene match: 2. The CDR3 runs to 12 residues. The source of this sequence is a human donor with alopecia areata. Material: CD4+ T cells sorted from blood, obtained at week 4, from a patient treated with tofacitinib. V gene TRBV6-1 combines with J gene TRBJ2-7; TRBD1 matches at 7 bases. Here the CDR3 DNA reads TGTGCCAGCAGTGAGACAGGGCGCGAGCAGTACTTC. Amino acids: CASSETGREQYF.